This T cell receptor beta chain was retrieved from a study of blood T cells in healthy people across ages. Study findings and constraints: Among long-lived donors, naive CD4+ cells were more numerous and diversity higher than in aged donors.

The authors ran a second PCR of about 6 to 12 cycles using a sample-barcoded 5' primer and a J-beta primer mix. CDR3-containing paired-end reads numbering at least 2.5 million came from each sample. TCRdb independently ran MiXCR on the 5' RACE reads; one entry per CDR3 protein. The table shows 1.5 million to 2 million distinct CDR3 sequences, with 40% to 55% occurring only once. For this clonotype: Its cognate antigen is unknown. Compared with germline, one end of the junction differs, possibly owing to a read error.

CDR3 length: 16 residues. Source material: blood. The genes are TRBV12-3 or TRBV12-4 and TRBJ1-4; 8 bases match TRBD1. This TCR was recovered from a woman in her thirties or forties in good health. The CDR3 coding sequence is TGTGCCAGCTCACTTGGCCAGGGGGCAACTAATGAAAAGCTGTTTTTT. This codes for CASSLGQGATNEKLFF.